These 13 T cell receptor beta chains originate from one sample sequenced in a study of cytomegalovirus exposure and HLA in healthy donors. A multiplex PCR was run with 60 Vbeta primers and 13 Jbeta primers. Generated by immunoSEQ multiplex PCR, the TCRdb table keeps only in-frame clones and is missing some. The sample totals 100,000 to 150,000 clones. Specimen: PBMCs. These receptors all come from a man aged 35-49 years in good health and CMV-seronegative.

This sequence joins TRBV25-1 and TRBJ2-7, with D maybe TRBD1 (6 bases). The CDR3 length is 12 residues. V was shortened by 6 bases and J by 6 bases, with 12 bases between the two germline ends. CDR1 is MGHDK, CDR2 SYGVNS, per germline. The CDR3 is CASSRGSGEQYF. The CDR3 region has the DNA TGTGCCAGCAGCAGGGGATCAGGCGAGCAGTACTTC.

CDR3: CASSSRAGTDTDTQYF. The CDR3 DNA follows: TGTGCCAGCAGTTCTAGAGCCGGGACAGACACAGATACGCAGTATTTT. V gene TRBV4-2 combines with J gene TRBJ2-3, with 7 bases identical to TRBD1. The junction had 11 bases not matched to a gene; V was cut back by 6 bases and J by 2 bases. The CDR3 runs to 16 residues. The germline V gene has CDR1 LGHNA and CDR2 YNFKEQ.

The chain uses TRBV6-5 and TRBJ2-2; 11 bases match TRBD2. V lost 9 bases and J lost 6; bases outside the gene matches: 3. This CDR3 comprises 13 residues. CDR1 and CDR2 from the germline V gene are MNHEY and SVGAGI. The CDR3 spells CASSGRAPGELFF. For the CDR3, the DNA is TGTGCCAGTAGCGGGAGGGCCCCCGGGGAGCTGTTTTTT.

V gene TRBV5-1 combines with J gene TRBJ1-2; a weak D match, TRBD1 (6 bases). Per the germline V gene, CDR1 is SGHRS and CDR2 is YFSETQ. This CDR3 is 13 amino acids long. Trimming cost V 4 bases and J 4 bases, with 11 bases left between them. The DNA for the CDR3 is TGCGCCAGCAGCCCCGAGGGGGTCTATGGCTACACCTTC. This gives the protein CASSPEGVYGYTF.

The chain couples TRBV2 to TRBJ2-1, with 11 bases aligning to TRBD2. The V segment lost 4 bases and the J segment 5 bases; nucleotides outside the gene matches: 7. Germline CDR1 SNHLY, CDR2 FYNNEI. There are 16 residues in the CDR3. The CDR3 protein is CASSVLAGVGNNEQFF. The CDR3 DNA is TGTGCCAGCAGTGTACTAGCGGGAGTGGGGAACAATGAGCAGTTCTTC.

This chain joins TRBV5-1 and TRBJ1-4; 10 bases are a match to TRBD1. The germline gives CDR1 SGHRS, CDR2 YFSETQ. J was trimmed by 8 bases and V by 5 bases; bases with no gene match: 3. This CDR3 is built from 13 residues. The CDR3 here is CASRLTGGEKLFF. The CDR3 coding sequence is TGCGCCAGCAGATTGACAGGGGGCGAAAAACTGTTTTTT.

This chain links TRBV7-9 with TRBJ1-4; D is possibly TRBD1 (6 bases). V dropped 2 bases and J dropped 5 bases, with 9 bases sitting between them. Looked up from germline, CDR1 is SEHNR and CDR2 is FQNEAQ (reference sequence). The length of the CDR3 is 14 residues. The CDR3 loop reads CASSLSGENEKLFF. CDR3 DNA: TGTGCCAGCAGCTTATCAGGGGAGAATGAAAAACTGTTTTTT.

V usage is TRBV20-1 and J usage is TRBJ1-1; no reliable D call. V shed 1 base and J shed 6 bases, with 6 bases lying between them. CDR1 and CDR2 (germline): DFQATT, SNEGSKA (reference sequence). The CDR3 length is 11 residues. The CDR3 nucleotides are TGCAGTGCTAGAGTAACAGCTGAAGCTTTCTTT. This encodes CSARVTAEAFF.

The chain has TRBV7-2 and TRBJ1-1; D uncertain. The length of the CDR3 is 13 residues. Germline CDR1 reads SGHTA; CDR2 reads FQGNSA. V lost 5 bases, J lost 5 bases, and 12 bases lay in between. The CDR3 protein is CASSPGGNTEAFF. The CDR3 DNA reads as TGTGCCAGCAGCCCGGGCGGGAATACTGAAGCTTTCTTT.

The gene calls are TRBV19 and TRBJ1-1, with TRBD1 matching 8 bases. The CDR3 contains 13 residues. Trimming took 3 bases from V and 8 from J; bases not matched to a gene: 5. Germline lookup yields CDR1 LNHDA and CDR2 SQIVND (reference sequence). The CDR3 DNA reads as TGTGCCAGTAGTATGCGGGACAGGTCCGAAGCTTTCTTT. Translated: CASSMRDRSEAFF.

The DNA for the CDR3 is TGCGCCAGCAGCTGGGGCGGGGGGCAGGCCAATGAGCAGTTCTTC. Residues: CASSWGGGQANEQFF. This rearrangement joins TRBV5-1 to TRBJ2-1; the match to TRBD2 covers 8 bases. The CDR3 sequence is 15 residues long. In germline, CDR1 is SGHRS, CDR2 YFSETQ. J lost 6 bases, V lost 3 bases, and 8 bases had no gene match.

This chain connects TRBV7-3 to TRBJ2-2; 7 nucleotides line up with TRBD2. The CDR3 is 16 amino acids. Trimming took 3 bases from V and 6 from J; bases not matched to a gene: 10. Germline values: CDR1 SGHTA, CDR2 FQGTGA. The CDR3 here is CASSLGGGLGSGELFF. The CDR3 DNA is TGTGCCAGCAGCTTGGGGGGGGGACTTGGTTCCGGGGAGCTGTTTTTT.

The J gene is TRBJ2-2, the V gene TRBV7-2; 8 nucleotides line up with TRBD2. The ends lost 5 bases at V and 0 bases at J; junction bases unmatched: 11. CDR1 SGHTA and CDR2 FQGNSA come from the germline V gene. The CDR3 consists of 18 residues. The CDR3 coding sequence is TGTGCCAGCAGCAAGACCCCGGGACTAGAGACGAACACCGGGGAGCTGTTTTTT. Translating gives CASSKTPGLETNTGELFF.